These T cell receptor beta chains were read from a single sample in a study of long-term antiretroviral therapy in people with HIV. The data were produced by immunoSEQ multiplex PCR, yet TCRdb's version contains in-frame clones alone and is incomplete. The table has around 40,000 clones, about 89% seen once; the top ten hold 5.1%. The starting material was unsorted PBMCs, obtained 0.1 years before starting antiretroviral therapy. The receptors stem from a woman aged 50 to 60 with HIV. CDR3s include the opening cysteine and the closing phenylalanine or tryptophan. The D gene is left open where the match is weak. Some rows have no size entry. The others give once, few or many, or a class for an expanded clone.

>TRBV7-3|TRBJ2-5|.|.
TGTGCCAGCAGCTTAACGGGCCCCCAAGAGACCCAGTACTTC
CASSLTGPQETQYF
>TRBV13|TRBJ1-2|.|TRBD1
TGTGCCAGCAGCTTCGGACAGGGGGCGGGTGGCTACACCTTC
CASSFGQGAGGYTF
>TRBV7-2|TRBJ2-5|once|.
TGTGCCAGCAGCTTACAGGTTCTCCAAGAGACCCAGTACTTC
CASSLQVLQETQYF
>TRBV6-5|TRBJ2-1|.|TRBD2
TGTGCCAGCACCAGCGGGGGGACTTCCAATGAGCAGTTCTTC
CASTSGGTSNEQFF
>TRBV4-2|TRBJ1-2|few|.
TGTGCCAGCAGCCAAGACAGTACGGCGGGCTACACCTTC
CASSQDSTAGYTF
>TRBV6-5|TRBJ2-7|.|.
TGTGCCAGCAGAGAGGGTCACGAGCAGTACTTC
CASREGHEQYF
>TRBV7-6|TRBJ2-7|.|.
TGTGCCAGCAGCTTAGCGCAAGGGGGAAAGTACTTC
CASSLAQGGKYF
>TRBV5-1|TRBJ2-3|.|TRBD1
TGCGCCAGCAGCTTGTCCTCGGACAGGAACACAGATACGCAGTATTTT
CASSLSSDRNTDTQYF
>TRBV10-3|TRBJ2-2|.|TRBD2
TGTGCCATCAGGAGCGGACTAGCGGGGGGCTCGAACACCGGGGAGCTGTTTTTT
CAIRSGLAGGSNTGELFF
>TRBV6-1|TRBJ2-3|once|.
TGTGCCAGCAGTGCTGTCAGGGGTGGAGATACGCAGTATTTT
CASSAVRGGDTQYF
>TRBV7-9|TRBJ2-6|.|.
TGTGCCAGCAGCCCCTCGGGCAGCTCTGGGGCCAACGTCCTGACTTTC
CASSPSGSSGANVLTF
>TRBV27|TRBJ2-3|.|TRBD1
TGTGCCAGCAGTTTACCACAGGGGTCCGGCACAGATACGCAGTATTTT
CASSLPQGSGTDTQYF
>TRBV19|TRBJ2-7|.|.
TGTGCCAGTAGTATAAGTCCAGGCTTGGGCGAGCAGTACTTC
CASSISPGLGEQYF
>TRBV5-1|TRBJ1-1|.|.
TGCGCCAGCAGCTTGGCTATGGGGGAGAACACTGAAGCTTTCTTT
CASSLAMGENTEAFF
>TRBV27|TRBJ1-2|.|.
TGTGCCAGCAGTTTATATAGTCGGTTTAACTATGGCTACACCTTC
CASSLYSRFNYGYTF
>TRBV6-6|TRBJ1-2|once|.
TGTGCCAGCAAACAGGGTACTAACTATGGCTACACCTTC
CASKQGTNYGYTF
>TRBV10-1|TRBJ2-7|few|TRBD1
TGCGCCAGCAGTGACCCGGACAGGGAGCAGTACTTC
CASSDPDREQYF
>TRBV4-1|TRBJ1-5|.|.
TGCGCCAGCAGCCCTTTCGCCCCCGAGGATGGCAATCAGCCCCAGCATTTT
CASSPFAPEDGNQPQHF
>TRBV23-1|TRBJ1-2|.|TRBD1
TGCGCCAGCAGTCAATCGGGGGGACAGGCACTTAACTATGGCTACACCTTC
CASSQSGGQALNYGYTF
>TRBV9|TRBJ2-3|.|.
TGTGCCAGCAGCGTAGCCCCGGGGGGCCTCACAGATACGCAGTATTTT
CASSVAPGGLTDTQYF
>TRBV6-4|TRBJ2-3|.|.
TGTGCCAGCAGTGAACGGGCTAGCACAGATACGCAGTATTTT
CASSERASTDTQYF
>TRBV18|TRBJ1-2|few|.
TGTGCCAGCTACAATTTGAGCGATCTCAACTATGGCTACACCTTC
CASYNLSDLNYGYTF
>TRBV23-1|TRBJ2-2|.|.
TGCGCCAGCAGTCCCCACCGTATCGGGGAAATTGTTACCGGGGAGCTGTTTTTT
CASSPHRIGEIVTGELFF
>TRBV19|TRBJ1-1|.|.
TGTGCCAGTAGCATGTCCCGATCGGACAGAACGAACACTGAAGCTTTCTTT
CASSMSRSDRTNTEAFF
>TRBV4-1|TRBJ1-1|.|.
TGCGCCAGCAGCCAAGATCGAAGGCAGGACCTGGCGAACACTGAAGCTTTCTTT
CASSQDRRQDLANTEAFF
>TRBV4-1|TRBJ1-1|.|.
TGCGCCAGCAGCCAAGCTAGTCCGGGGGCGAACACTGAAGCTTTCTTT
CASSQASPGANTEAFF
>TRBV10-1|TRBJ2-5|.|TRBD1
TGCGCCAGCAGTCCCCTCCGGGACAGAAACAGAGAGACCCAGTACTTC
CASSPLRDRNRETQYF
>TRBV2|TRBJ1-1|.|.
TGTGCCAGCACACTACAGGGCGGGGGCACTGAAGCTTTCTTT
CASTLQGGGTEAFF
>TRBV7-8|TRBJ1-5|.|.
TGTGCCAGCAGCTTAGGTCCGTATAGCAATCAGCCCCAGCATTTT
CASSLGPYSNQPQHF
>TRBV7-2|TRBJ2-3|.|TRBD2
TGTGCCAGCAGCTTAGGGAGGACTAGCGGGGGCACAGATACGCAGTATTTT
CASSLGRTSGGTDTQYF
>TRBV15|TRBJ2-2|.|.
TGTGCCACCAGCAGAGGGCAGGGGACCGGGGAGCTGTTTTTT
CATSRGQGTGELFF
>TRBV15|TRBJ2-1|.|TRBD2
TGTGCCACCAGCAGGGCTAGCGGGGGGTCGGATGAGCAGTTCTTC
CATSRASGGSDEQFF
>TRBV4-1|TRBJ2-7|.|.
TGCGCCAGCAGCCAAGACTCCTCCGGGACCTCCTACGAGCAGTACTTC
CASSQDSSGTSYEQYF
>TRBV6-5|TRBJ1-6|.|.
TGTGCCAGCAGGCGGGACCTTTTTGATTCACCCCTCCACTTT
CASRRDLFDSPLHF
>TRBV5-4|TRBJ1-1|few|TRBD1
TGTGCCAGCAGCGGGGACAGGGCTTCCCCAGCTTTCTTT
CASSGDRASPAFF
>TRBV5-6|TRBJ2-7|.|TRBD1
TGTGCCAGCAGCCCGGGACAGCTCTTAGGTTCCTACGAGCAGTACTTC
CASSPGQLLGSYEQYF
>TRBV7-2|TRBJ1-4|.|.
TGTGCCAGCAGGGAATCCGGGACATACCCTGAAAAACTGTTTTTT
CASRESGTYPEKLFF
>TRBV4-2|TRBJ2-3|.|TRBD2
TGTGCCAGCAGCCACCGCCCCGGGACTAGCGGCACAGATACGCAGTATTTT
CASSHRPGTSGTDTQYF
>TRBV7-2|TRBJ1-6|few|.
TGTGCCAGCAGCTTAATCAATTCACCCCTCCACTTT
CASSLINSPLHF
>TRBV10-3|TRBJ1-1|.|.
TGTGCCATCAGGACGACTCAGACAGACACTGAAGCTTTCTTT
CAIRTTQTDTEAFF
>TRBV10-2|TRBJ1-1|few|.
TGCGCCAGCAGTGTGGGAGGCAGCAGCACTGAAGCTTTCTTT
CASSVGGSSTEAFF
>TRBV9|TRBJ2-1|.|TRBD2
TGTGCCAGCACCTGGACTAGCTCTGGTCATGAGCAGTTCTTC
CASTWTSSGHEQFF